The clone carrying this TCR beta chain was seen many times. This entry comes from a study of blood T cell repertoires in COVID-19. At the level of the study: The analysed material was cDNA or gDNA that came from T cells, B-cell-depleted T cells, or PBMCs.

V was shortened by 3 bases and J by 3 bases, with 8 bases between the two germline ends. The CDR3 spans 13 residues. CDR1 KGHSH and CDR2 LQKENI come from the germline V gene. As originally analysed: Researchers report that nucleated cell counts were estimated from reference gene primer amplification. The assay was immunoSEQ multiplex PCR, and TCRdb's table has in-frame clones only and misses some. V and J calls and clone size come straight from that table; D and trimming were deduced from the DNA. This table holds about 210,000 clones, 80% to 85% found once. Seattle-derived patients entered the study during active infection and were followed longitudinally.

The clonotype comes from an older woman with COVID-19, enrolled during active disease. Specimen: peripheral blood. The rearrangement joins TRBV18 to TRBJ2-5, with D maybe TRBD1 (5 bases). The DNA of the CDR3 is TGTGCCAGCTCACCGGACATTGAAGAGACCCAGTACTTC. Translated: CASSPDIEETQYF. Based on the CDR3 plus reference TRBV18 and TRBJ2-5, the full variable domain is NAGVMQNPRHLVRRRGQEARLRCSPMKGHSHVYWYRQLPEEGLKFMVYLQKENIIDESGMPKERFSAEFPKEGPSILRIQQVVRGDSAAYFCASSPDIEETQYFGPGTRLLVL.